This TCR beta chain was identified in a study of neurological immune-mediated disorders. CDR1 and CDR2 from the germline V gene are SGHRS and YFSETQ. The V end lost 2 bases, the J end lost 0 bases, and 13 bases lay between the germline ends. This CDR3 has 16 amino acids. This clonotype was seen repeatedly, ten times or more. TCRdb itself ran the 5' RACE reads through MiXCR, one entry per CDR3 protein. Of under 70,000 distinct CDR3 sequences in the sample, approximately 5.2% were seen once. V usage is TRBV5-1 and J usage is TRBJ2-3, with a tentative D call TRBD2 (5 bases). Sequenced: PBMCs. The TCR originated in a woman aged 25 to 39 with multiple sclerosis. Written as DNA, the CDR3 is TGCGCCAGCAGCTTCCGGGGTCTACCTAGCACAGATACGCAGTATTTT. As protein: CASSFRGLPSTDTQYF. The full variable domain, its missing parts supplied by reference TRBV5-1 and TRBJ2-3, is KAGVTQTPRYLIKTRGQQVTLSCSPISGHRSVSWYQQTPGQGLQFLFEYFSETQRNKGNFPGRFSGRQFSNSRSEMNVSTLELGDSALYLCASSFRGLPSTDTQYFGPGTRLTVL.